Listed below are T cell receptor beta chains from one sample, sequenced in a study of T-cell reconstitution after alpha-beta-depleted transplantation in children. In TCRdb, the PCR reads were re-called with MiXCR into one record per CDR3 protein. Here the sample spans 120,000 or so distinct CDR3 sequences, 10% being singletons. Sequences were derived from PBMCs from the stem cell graft donor, sampled from the stem cell graft. The source is a human donor who donated a stem cell graft to a child with acute lymphoblastic leukemia. Each CDR3 is given with its conserved first and last residue. The order of the fields is CDR3 protein, CDR3 DNA, V gene, J gene, CDR3 length, D gene, clone size. The D gene is left open where the match is weak. Clone size appears in some rows only: once, few, many, or a class for an expanded clone.

cdr3_aa: CASSIRDSTEAFF
cdr3_nt: TGTGCCAGCAGTATTCGGGACAGCACTGAAGCTTTCTTT
v_call: TRBV12-3/TRBV12-4
j_call: TRBJ1-1
cdr3_length: 13
d_call: TRBD1
clone_size: many

cdr3_aa: CASSPSGTGDEQYF
cdr3_nt: TGTGCCAGCAGTCCCTCCGGGACAGGGGACGAGCAGTACTTC
v_call: TRBV6-1
j_call: TRBJ2-7
cdr3_length: 14
d_call: TRBD1
clone_size: many

cdr3_aa: CASIVAGRSYNEQFF
cdr3_nt: TGTGCCAGCATCGTAGCGGGACGGTCCTACAATGAGCAGTTCTTC
v_call: TRBV12-3/TRBV12-4
j_call: TRBJ2-1
cdr3_length: 15
d_call: TRBD2
clone_size: many

cdr3_aa: CASSFGGSSYEQYF
cdr3_nt: TGCGCCAGCAGTTTTGGTGGGAGCTCCTACGAGCAGTACTTC
v_call: TRBV5-1
j_call: TRBJ2-7
cdr3_length: 14
d_call: -
clone_size: many

cdr3_aa: CASSLSGHQPQHF
cdr3_nt: TGTGCCAGCAGCTTGTCCGGGCATCAGCCCCAGCATTTT
v_call: TRBV7-9
j_call: TRBJ1-5
cdr3_length: 13
d_call: -
clone_size: -

cdr3_aa: CASSLVAGTGNDEQYF
cdr3_nt: TGTGCCAGCAGCTTAGTAGCCGGGACAGGGAACGACGAGCAGTACTTC
v_call: TRBV7-9
j_call: TRBJ2-7
cdr3_length: 16
d_call: TRBD1
clone_size: many

cdr3_aa: CASSSTGRTNEKLFF
cdr3_nt: TGTGCCAGCAGCAGTACAGGGCGAACTAATGAAAAACTGTTTTTT
v_call: TRBV7-8
j_call: TRBJ1-4
cdr3_length: 15
d_call: -
clone_size: many

cdr3_aa: CASSLEGENGHF
cdr3_nt: TGTGCCAGCAGCTTGGAGGGAGAAAACGGGCATTTT
v_call: TRBV5-5
j_call: TRBJ1-5
cdr3_length: 12
d_call: -
clone_size: many

cdr3_aa: CASSVGAEQYF
cdr3_nt: TGTGCCAGCAGCGTAGGGGCCGAGCAGTACTTC
v_call: TRBV9
j_call: TRBJ2-7
cdr3_length: 11
d_call: -
clone_size: many

cdr3_aa: CSVLLPPRSSDEQFF
cdr3_nt: TGCAGTGTCTTACTACCACCAAGGTCTTCTGATGAGCAGTTCTTC
v_call: TRBV20-1
j_call: TRBJ2-1
cdr3_length: 15
d_call: -
clone_size: many

cdr3_aa: CAWSSGAYNEQFF
cdr3_nt: TGTGCCTGGAGTTCCGGGGCCTACAATGAGCAGTTCTTC
v_call: TRBV30
j_call: TRBJ2-1
cdr3_length: 13
d_call: -
clone_size: few

cdr3_aa: CASRKRQYTDTQYF
cdr3_nt: TGTGCCAGCAGAAAACGACAATACACAGATACGCAGTATTTT
v_call: TRBV12-3/TRBV12-4
j_call: TRBJ2-3
cdr3_length: 14
d_call: -
clone_size: many

cdr3_aa: CASSLGVGYEQYF
cdr3_nt: TGTGCCAGCAGTTTGGGAGTCGGCTACGAGCAGTACTTC
v_call: TRBV28
j_call: TRBJ2-7
cdr3_length: 13
d_call: -
clone_size: many

cdr3_aa: CSVRETGASYEQYF
cdr3_nt: TGCAGCGTTAGAGAGACAGGAGCCTCCTACGAGCAGTACTTC
v_call: TRBV29-1
j_call: TRBJ2-7
cdr3_length: 14
d_call: -
clone_size: many

cdr3_aa: CAWIPAGGNTGELFF
cdr3_nt: TGTGCCTGGATCCCGGCAGGGGGAAACACCGGGGAGCTGTTTTTT
v_call: TRBV30
j_call: TRBJ2-2
cdr3_length: 15
d_call: TRBD1
clone_size: -

cdr3_aa: CASSYSPGVRNEQFF
cdr3_nt: TGTGCCAGCAGTTACTCCCCAGGGGTGAGGAATGAGCAGTTCTTC
v_call: TRBV6-5
j_call: TRBJ2-1
cdr3_length: 15
d_call: -
clone_size: many

cdr3_aa: CSARRGLSYNEQFF
cdr3_nt: TGCAGTGCTAGAAGAGGGCTCTCCTACAATGAGCAGTTCTTC
v_call: TRBV20-1
j_call: TRBJ2-1
cdr3_length: 14
d_call: -
clone_size: many

cdr3_aa: CASSRSSGRLADTQYF
cdr3_nt: TGTGCCAGCAGTAGATCTAGCGGGAGGCTCGCAGATACGCAGTATTTT
v_call: TRBV11-2
j_call: TRBJ2-3
cdr3_length: 16
d_call: TRBD2
clone_size: many

cdr3_aa: CASKPGRRETQYF
cdr3_nt: TGTGCCAGCAAGCCCGGGAGGCGAGAGACCCAGTACTTC
v_call: TRBV6-5
j_call: TRBJ2-5
cdr3_length: 13
d_call: TRBD2
clone_size: few

cdr3_aa: CASSQSGTEAFF
cdr3_nt: TGTGCCAGCAGCCAATCGGGGACCGAAGCTTTCTTT
v_call: TRBV16
j_call: TRBJ1-1
cdr3_length: 12
d_call: -
clone_size: many

cdr3_aa: CATWGGRINQPQHF
cdr3_nt: TGTGCCACCTGGGGGGGCAGGATCAATCAGCCCCAGCATTTT
v_call: TRBV27
j_call: TRBJ1-5
cdr3_length: 14
d_call: -
clone_size: many

cdr3_aa: CASSFGAGPNQPQHF
cdr3_nt: -
v_call: TRBV12-3/TRBV12-4
j_call: TRBJ1-5
cdr3_length: 15
d_call: -
clone_size: many

cdr3_aa: CASSLVFGGDRWRGETQYF
cdr3_nt: TGTGCCAGCAGTTTAGTCTTCGGGGGGGACAGGTGGAGGGGAGAGACCCAGTACTTC
v_call: TRBV12-3/TRBV12-4
j_call: TRBJ2-5
cdr3_length: 19
d_call: -
clone_size: many

cdr3_aa: CSAPEGSQETQYF
cdr3_nt: TGCAGTGCTCCCGAGGGGAGCCAAGAGACCCAGTACTTC
v_call: TRBV20-1
j_call: TRBJ2-5
cdr3_length: 13
d_call: -
clone_size: many

cdr3_aa: CAIRISEGAAYNEQFF
cdr3_nt: TGTGCCATCAGGATAAGCGAGGGAGCCGCCTACAATGAGCAGTTCTTC
v_call: TRBV10-3
j_call: TRBJ2-1
cdr3_length: 16
d_call: -
clone_size: many

cdr3_aa: CATGAWGGAGANVLTF
cdr3_nt: TGTGCCACCGGAGCTTGGGGGGGCGCTGGGGCCAACGTCCTGACTTTC
v_call: TRBV24-1
j_call: TRBJ2-6
cdr3_length: 16
d_call: -
clone_size: many

cdr3_aa: CASSGQGSYNEQFF
cdr3_nt: TGTGCCAGCTCAGGACAGGGGTCCTACAATGAGCAGTTCTTC
v_call: TRBV18
j_call: TRBJ2-1
cdr3_length: 14
d_call: TRBD1
clone_size: many

cdr3_aa: CASSYYTGSKETQYF
cdr3_nt: TGTGCCAGCAGTTACTATACAGGGTCTAAAGAGACCCAGTACTTC
v_call: TRBV6-5
j_call: TRBJ2-5
cdr3_length: 15
d_call: -
clone_size: many

cdr3_aa: CASSLSGTGNQPQHF
cdr3_nt: TGTGCCAGCAGTCTATCCGGGACAGGCAATCAGCCCCAGCATTTT
v_call: TRBV6-5
j_call: TRBJ1-5
cdr3_length: 15
d_call: TRBD1
clone_size: many

cdr3_aa: CASSSGIWQFF
cdr3_nt: TGTGCCAGCAGTTCCGGGATATGGCAGTTCTTC
v_call: TRBV6-5
j_call: TRBJ2-1
cdr3_length: 11
d_call: -
clone_size: many

cdr3_aa: CATSDYRDGQETQYF
cdr3_nt: TGTGCCACCAGTGATTACAGGGATGGCCAAGAGACCCAGTACTTC
v_call: TRBV24-1
j_call: TRBJ2-5
cdr3_length: 15
d_call: -
clone_size: many

cdr3_aa: CASSSLERGWYGYTF
cdr3_nt: TGTGCCAGCAGCTCCCTTGAACGGGGTTGGTATGGCTACACCTTC
v_call: TRBV13
j_call: TRBJ1-2
cdr3_length: 15
d_call: -
clone_size: many

cdr3_aa: CASSLEPLLNTGELFF
cdr3_nt: TGCGCCAGCAGCTTGGAACCCCTACTTAACACCGGGGAGCTGTTTTTT
v_call: TRBV5-1
j_call: TRBJ2-2
cdr3_length: 16
d_call: -
clone_size: many

cdr3_aa: CASSWLLAGTSYEQYF
cdr3_nt: TGCGCCAGCAGCTGGCTACTAGCGGGGACTTCCTACGAGCAGTACTTC
v_call: TRBV4-3
j_call: TRBJ2-7
cdr3_length: 16
d_call: TRBD2
clone_size: few

cdr3_aa: CASSQRTANEQFF
cdr3_nt: TGTGCCAGCAGCCAGAGGACAGCAAATGAGCAGTTCTTC
v_call: TRBV7-2
j_call: TRBJ2-1
cdr3_length: 13
d_call: -
clone_size: many

cdr3_aa: CSAAGGYDTEAFF
cdr3_nt: TGCAGTGCTGCCGGGGGATACGACACTGAAGCTTTCTTT
v_call: TRBV20-1
j_call: TRBJ1-1
cdr3_length: 13
d_call: -
clone_size: many

cdr3_aa: CSARGTRSYEQYF
cdr3_nt: TGCAGTGCTAGAGGGACTAGGTCCTACGAGCAGTACTTC
v_call: TRBV20-1
j_call: TRBJ2-7
cdr3_length: 13
d_call: TRBD2
clone_size: many

cdr3_aa: CASSPFKVLREGNEQYF
cdr3_nt: TGTGCCAGCAGCCCCTTTAAGGTTTTGCGGGAGGGAAACGAGCAGTACTTC
v_call: TRBV9
j_call: TRBJ2-7
cdr3_length: 17
d_call: TRBD2
clone_size: many

cdr3_aa: CATSPGLAREQFF
cdr3_nt: TGCGCCACCTCACCGGGACTAGCTCGTGAGCAGTTCTTC
v_call: TRBV5-1
j_call: TRBJ2-1
cdr3_length: 13
d_call: TRBD2
clone_size: many

cdr3_aa: CSARDPGQGGGYTF
cdr3_nt: TGCAGTGCTAGAGATCCGGGACAGGGGGGCGGCTACACCTTC
v_call: TRBV20-1
j_call: TRBJ1-2
cdr3_length: 14
d_call: TRBD1
clone_size: many

cdr3_aa: CASTSTYRDRGRSGELFF
cdr3_nt: TGTGCCAGCACATCGACTTACCGGGACAGGGGGCGCTCCGGGGAGCTGTTTTTT
v_call: TRBV5-5
j_call: TRBJ2-2
cdr3_length: 18
d_call: TRBD1
clone_size: many

cdr3_aa: CASRDKPSNGNTIYF
cdr3_nt: TGTGCCAGCCGGGACAAACCCTCTAACGGAAACACCATATATTTT
v_call: TRBV14
j_call: TRBJ1-3
cdr3_length: 15
d_call: -
clone_size: -

cdr3_aa: CASTVGDEQYF
cdr3_nt: TGTGCCAGCACGGTGGGGGACGAGCAGTACTTC
v_call: TRBV25-1
j_call: TRBJ2-7
cdr3_length: 11
d_call: -
clone_size: -

cdr3_aa: CASSLGAGGIKQETQYF
cdr3_nt: TGTGCCAGCAGCTTAGGTGCGGGGGGCATCAAACAAGAGACCCAGTACTTC
v_call: TRBV7-2
j_call: TRBJ2-5
cdr3_length: 17
d_call: TRBD2
clone_size: many

cdr3_aa: CASSMGQLNQPQHF
cdr3_nt: TGTGCCAGCAGCATGGGACAGCTCAATCAGCCCCAGCATTTT
v_call: TRBV6-1
j_call: TRBJ1-5
cdr3_length: 14
d_call: TRBD1
clone_size: many

cdr3_aa: CASSQEAADQETQYF
cdr3_nt: TGTGCCAGCAGCCAAGAGGCAGCAGACCAAGAGACCCAGTACTTC
v_call: TRBV14
j_call: TRBJ2-5
cdr3_length: 15
d_call: -
clone_size: many